This T cell receptor beta chain is from a study of CXCR3-negative and CXCR3-positive naive CD8 T cells. Broader study findings: Across naive subsets, surface CD5 expression was comparable, and TCR strength was inferred from properties of the TRB CDR3. TRBV-TRBJ usage was alike in naive CXCR3-negative and CXCR3-positive cells but differed in memory cells.

The libraries of TRB cDNA were prepared using 5' RACE with UMI labels. TCRdb reprocessed the 5' RACE reads and reports one entry per CDR3 protein, with no DNA. Recorded here are tens of thousands of distinct CDR3 sequences; the top ten clones represent 23%. The CDR3 sequence is 15 residues long. The germline CDR1 and CDR2 sequences are SQVTM and ANQGSEA. This clonotype counts as medium-sized (0.01 to 0.1%) by frequency. Its antigen remains unknown. The chain uses TRBV29-1 and TRBJ1-1; TCRdb lists TRBD1, though no DNA is available to test this call. The receptor comes from a human donor in good health. Some clones in this sample may be carry-over from other donors' samples. Sequenced sample: memory CD8+ T cells from blood. CDR3 residues: CSVEGFRDSNTEAFF.